A single sample gave rise to the 28 T cell receptor beta chains below, sequenced in a study of cytomegalovirus exposure and HLA in healthy donors. A multiplex PCR was run with 60 Vbeta primers and 13 Jbeta primers. Profiled with immunoSEQ multiplex PCR; TCRdb holds only in-frame clones, not every one. This table lists 150,000 to 200,000 clones. Sample: PBMCs. The receptors derive from a woman aged 60-75 years in good health and CMV-seronegative.

The chain uses TRBV2 and TRBJ1-2; TRBD1 might be the D (5 bases). V lost 6 bases, J lost 6 bases, and 14 bases lay in between. There are 13 residues in the CDR3. From germline, CDR1 is SNHLY and CDR2 FYNNEI. CDR3 nucleotide sequence: TGTGCCAGCAGCCTGAACAGGTTCGATGGCTACACCTTC. Protein: CASSLNRFDGYTF.

Regarding this clone: Its ends do not fully match the called genes, so a read error is possible. The rearrangement links TRBV20-1 to TRBJ1-1, with D perhaps TRBD1 (5 bases). CDR1 and CDR2 from the germline V gene are DFQATT and SNEGSKA (reference sequence). The CDR3 consists of 11 residues. The CDR3 loop reads CNANPGGEAFF. The CDR3 bases are TGCAATGCTAACCCGGGGGGGGAAGCTTTCTTT.

This rearrangement joins TRBV14 to TRBJ1-2; 7 positions agree with TRBD1. The CDR3 totals 12 residues. Germline CDR1 and CDR2: SGHDN and FVKESK. V was pared by 5 bases and J by 8 bases, with 5 bases of the junction left unmatched. DNA for the CDR3: TGTGCCAGCAGCAAAACAGGGGTCGGCTACACCTTC. Its translation: CASSKTGVGYTF.

This chain uses TRBV19 with TRBJ2-7, with no clear D. Germline V gene sequence: CDR1 LNHDA, CDR2 SQIVND (reference sequence). The CDR3 has 14 amino acids. V was trimmed by 5 bases and J by 2 bases, leaving 13 bases between them. CDR3 sequence (DNA): TGTGCCAGTAGTCCTACGGGTTGGGCCTACGAGCAGTACTTC. Translated, it gives CASSPTGWAYEQYF.

This sequence joins TRBV21-1 and TRBJ1-5. TRBV21-1 is given as a pseudogene. The CDR3 has 16 residues. For the CDR3, the DNA is TGTGCCAGCAGCAAAGGGCGCACACCGAGGTATCAGCCCCAGCATTTT. Its translation: CASSKGRTPRYQPQHF.

V and J are TRBV2 and TRBJ2-7; tentatively, D is TRBD2 (5 bases). The ends were cut back, 6 bases at V and 7 bases at J, with 16 bases in the middle. The CDR3 totals 13 residues. From germline, CDR1 is SNHLY and CDR2 FYNNEI. CDR3 amino acids: CASRSGGGREQYF. DNA of the CDR3: TGTGCCAGCAGGTCCGGAGGAGGCCGTGAGCAGTACTTC.

CDR3 nucleotide sequence: TGTGCCAGCAGCTTGGGGCAGGCCCAAGAGACCCAGTACTTC. It encodes CASSLGQAQETQYF. The V call is TRBV7-7, the J call TRBJ2-5; tentatively, D is TRBD1 (5 bases). Trimming pared 3 bases from V and 1 base from J, leaving 9 bases between. CDR3 length equals 14 residues. Germline V CDR1 and CDR2: SSHAT, FNYEAQ (reference sequence).

CDR3 nucleotide sequence: TGTGCCAGCAGCCTGGAAGCCCCCGTTCGGGACAGGGGGTACGAGCAGTACTTC. This encodes CASSLEAPVRDRGYEQYF. This chain joins TRBV4-2 and TRBJ2-7; 11 bases fit TRBD1. The germline CDR1 and CDR2 sequences are LGHNA and YNFKEQ. With 4 bases clipped from V and 4 bases from J, the junction kept 15 bases outside the gene matches. This CDR3 spans 18 amino acids.

V gene TRBV5-4 combines with J gene TRBJ1-1; D gene unclear. V was clipped by 1 base and J by 1 base, with 8 bases between them. Germline CDR1 reads SGHNT; CDR2 reads YYREEE (reference sequence). The CDR3 is 14 residues long. The CDR3 here is CASSLREANTEAFF. CDR3 nucleotides: TGTGCCAGCAGCTTGAGGGAGGCGAACACTGAAGCTTTCTTT.

The genes are TRBV9 and TRBJ2-7, with D perhaps TRBD2 (6 bases). CDR1 is SGDLS, CDR2 YYNGEE, per germline. The CDR3 consists of 15 residues. The V end was cut by 0 bases, the J end by 2 bases, with 12 bases between. DNA for the CDR3: TGTGCCAGCAGCGTAGAGGAGGGATCGACCTACGAGCAGTACTTC. It is translated as CASSVEEGSTYEQYF.

The J gene is TRBJ2-7, the V gene TRBV5-1; 14 nucleotides align to TRBD2. CDR1 is SGHRS and CDR2 is YFSETQ in the germline V gene. V lost 4 bases to trimming and J lost 3 bases; unmatched junction nucleotides: 6. The CDR3 sequence is 16 residues long. In DNA, the CDR3 is TGCGCCAGCAGCGGGGGACTAGCGGGAGAAGTCTACGAGCAGTACTTC. Residues: CASSGGLAGEVYEQYF.

The rearrangement joins TRBV12-5 to TRBJ2-5, with D possibly being TRBD2 (5 bases). The V and J ends lost 6 bases and 5 bases respectively, with 7 bases between them. Looked up from germline, CDR1 is LGHNT and CDR2 is FRNRAP. The CDR3 is made up of 11 amino acids. The CDR3 DNA sequence: TGTGCTAGTGGCAGAGGGGAGACCCAGTACTTC. Its protein is CASGRGETQYF.

The chain links TRBV6-1 to TRBJ2-7; possibly TRBD2 for D (6 bases). The CDR3 covers 14 residues. Germline loops: CDR1 MNHNS, CDR2 SASEGT. Trimming pared 7 bases from V and 1 base from J, leaving 14 bases between. In DNA form, the CDR3 reads TGTGCCAGCACCCCGGGAGCTGATTCCTACGAGCAGTACTTC. Its translation: CASTPGADSYEQYF.

This chain uses TRBV5-1 with TRBJ2-3; 11 positions agree with TRBD1. CDR3 length: 14 amino acids. Germline CDR1 reads SGHRS; CDR2 reads YFSETQ. V trimming: 2 bases; J trimming: 5 bases; junction bases outside the gene matches: 1. This CDR3 reads CASSFGTGGDTQYF. The CDR3 bases are TGCGCCAGCAGCTTCGGGACAGGGGGAGATACGCAGTATTTT.

The chain links TRBV28 to TRBJ2-7, with TRBD2 as a possible D gene (5 bases). V lost 3 bases and J 7 bases, leaving 19 bases between the germline ends. Looked up from germline, CDR1 is MDHEN and CDR2 is SYDVKM. The CDR3 sequence is 15 residues long. CDR3 sequence (DNA): TGTGCCAGCAGTTTGGGTGGAGGCAGGATGGCGGAGCAGTACTTC. Translated, it gives CASSLGGGRMAEQYF.

This chain uses TRBV19 with TRBJ2-3, with TRBD2 identical over 9 bases. The CDR3 is made up of 16 amino acids. Trimming cost V 11 bases and J 0 bases; bases outside gene matches: 12. Germline values: CDR1 LNHDA, CDR2 SQIVND (reference sequence). In nucleotides, the CDR3 is TGTGCCTCTAATAGCGGGAGAGGACTCAGCACAGATACGCAGTATTTT. It encodes CASNSGRGLSTDTQYF.

The V and J genes are TRBV4-3 and TRBJ2-7; tentatively, D is TRBD2 (6 bases). The germline V gene has CDR1 LGHNA and CDR2 YSLEER. This CDR3 region has 11 residues. CDR3 in amino acids: CWPGSGYEQYF. The CDR3 coding sequence is TGCTGGCCCGGGAGCGGGTACGAGCAGTACTTC.

The rearrangement joins TRBV19 to TRBJ2-2; 9 positions match TRBD2. CDR3 length equals 16 residues. The germline gives CDR1 LNHDA, CDR2 SQIVND (reference sequence). J gave up 1 base and V 2 bases, and 2 bases lay outside the gene matches. Written as DNA, the CDR3 is TGTGCCAGTAGTATACTTAGCGGGGGGAACACCGGGGAGCTGTTTTTT. Protein: CASSILSGGNTGELFF.

The V gene is TRBV27, the J gene TRBJ2-7; D ambiguous. This CDR3 has 14 residues. The ends were cut back, 2 bases at V and 2 bases at J, with 10 bases in the middle. Germline loops: CDR1 MNHEY, CDR2 SMNVEV (reference sequence). This chain's CDR3 is CASSLGPRTYEQYF. CDR3 nucleotide sequence: TGTGCCAGCAGTTTAGGTCCGAGAACCTACGAGCAGTACTTC.

The rearrangement joins TRBV5-1 to TRBJ2-2, with a weak D call TRBD2 (5 bases). Germline loops: CDR1 SGHRS, CDR2 YFSETQ. The V end was cut by 1 base, the J end by 4 bases, with 17 bases between. The CDR3 is made up of 17 amino acids. The CDR3 region has the DNA TGCGCCAGCAGCTTGCTTATACTAGAGACCGGCACCGGGGAGCTGTTTTTT. Protein sequence: CASSLLILETGTGELFF.

The J gene is TRBJ2-5, the V gene TRBV5-4, with 9 bases aligning to TRBD2. The CDR3 totals 15 residues. CDR1 SGHNT and CDR2 YYREEE come from the germline V gene (reference sequence). The junction had 5 bases not matched to a gene; V was cut back by 0 bases and J by 5 bases. The CDR3 region is CASSLVAGVGETQYF. CDR3 in DNA: TGTGCCAGCAGCTTGGTAGCGGGAGTTGGGGAGACCCAGTACTTC. Drawing the rest from reference TRBV5-4 and TRBJ2-5, the complete variable domain is ETGVTQSPTHLIKTRGQQVTLRCSSQSGHNTVSWYQQALGQGPQFIFQYYREEENGRGNFPPRFSGLQFPNYSSELNVNALELDDSALYLCASSLVAGVGETQYFGPGTRLLVL.

The CDR3 sequence is CSDRGQGVTSYNEQFF. The CDR3 DNA follows: TGCAGCGACCGTGGACAGGGGGTAACGTCCTACAATGAGCAGTTCTTC. The chain uses TRBV29-1 and TRBJ2-1; 10 bases line up with TRBD1. Germline V gene data show CDR1 as SQVTM and CDR2 as ANQGSEA. Trimming at V came to 7 bases and at J to 1 base, leaving 10 bases not matched to a gene. CDR3 length: 16 amino acids.

The gene calls are TRBV6-5 and TRBJ1-2; 8 bases are a match to TRBD1. This CDR3 has 14 amino acids. CDR1 and CDR2 (germline): MNHEY, SVGAGI. With V trimmed by 2 bases and J by 8 bases, 7 bases remained unmatched. CDR3 amino acids: CASSYEQGARGYTF. The CDR3 nucleotides read TGTGCCAGCAGTTACGAGCAGGGGGCAAGAGGCTACACCTTC.

This rearrangement joins TRBV7-9 to TRBJ1-3, with a weak D call TRBD1 (6 bases). This CDR3 region has 15 residues. The V end lost 2 bases, the J end lost 2 bases, and 10 bases lay between the germline ends. Per germline, CDR1 SEHNR and CDR2 FQNEAQ (reference sequence). The CDR3 DNA sequence: TGTGCCAGCAGCTTAAACAAGGGGGCTGGAAACACCATATATTTT. Protein sequence: CASSLNKGAGNTIYF.

This sequence joins TRBV19 and TRBJ2-7, with 7 bases aligning to TRBD1. Germline V gene data show CDR1 as LNHDA and CDR2 as SQIVND (reference sequence). V lost 5 bases to trimming and J lost 4 bases; unmatched junction nucleotides: 11. This CDR3 comprises 15 residues. This chain's CDR3 is CASSETKGARYEQYF. DNA of the CDR3: TGTGCCAGTAGTGAAACGAAGGGGGCTAGGTACGAGCAGTACTTC. Complete variable domain (other parts from reference TRBV19 and TRBJ2-7): DGGITQSPKYLFRKEGQNVTLSCEQNLNHDAMYWYRQDPGQGLRLIYYSQIVNDFQKGDIAEGYSVSREKKESFPLTVTSAQKNPTAFYLCASSETKGARYEQYFGPGTRLTVT.

The genes are TRBV27 and TRBJ1-4; D gene ambiguous. CDR1 is MNHEY, CDR2 SMNVEV, per germline (reference sequence). Trimming removed 3 bases at V and 5 bases at J, with 10 bases between. The CDR3 sequence is 14 residues long. CDR3 bases: TGTGCCAGCAGTTTCCTCAGGCCAAATGAAAAACTGTTTTTT. This encodes CASSFLRPNEKLFF.

This chain links TRBV10-3 with TRBJ2-7, with 9 bases that match TRBD2. The CDR3 is made up of 13 amino acids. Germline V gene data show CDR1 as ENHRY and CDR2 as SYGVKD. Trimming removed 8 bases from V and 5 bases from J; junction bases left unmatched: 7. This chain's CDR3 is CAIGASGDHEQYF. The DNA for the CDR3 is TGTGCCATCGGGGCTAGCGGGGACCACGAGCAGTACTTC.

J is TRBJ1-1 and V is TRBV5-6; TRBD1 might be the D (6 bases). Trimming removed 4 bases at V and 0 bases at J, with 16 bases between. This CDR3 is built from 16 residues. Looked up from germline, CDR1 is SGHDT and CDR2 is YYEEEE. The CDR3 loop is CASSAPWGGMNTEAFF. In DNA, the CDR3 is TGTGCCAGCAGCGCGCCTTGGGGGGGCATGAACACTGAAGCTTTCTTT.